This entry is about one T cell receptor (beta chain). As yet, its antigen is unknown. Germline CDR1 is MGHRA and CDR2 is YSYEKL. This CDR3 contains 16 residues. V was shortened by 3 bases and J by 1 base, with 15 bases between the two germline ends. These data originate in a study of T-cell reconstitution after alpha-beta-depleted transplantation in children. Study results and caveats: Elevated TCRbeta diversity at day 60 was traced, in some patients, to surviving recipient T cells and thymic progenitors.

Unique molecular identifiers were incorporated during preparation of the TCRbeta library. TCRdb re-called the PCR reads through MiXCR, storing one row per CDR3 protein. This sample has 780,000 or so distinct CDR3 sequences, with about 15% found just once. This clonotype was obtained from a male patient between 10 and 17 years old who had a stem cell transplant for acute lymphoblastic leukemia, so the T cells may come from the graft donor. The sample consisted of PBMCs, mostly from graft donor cells, taken 360 days after TCRalphabeta/CD19-depleted stem cell transplant. The rearrangement uses TRBV4-1 and TRBJ1-1, with D possibly being TRBD1 (5 bases). DNA for the CDR3: TGCGCCAGCAGCCAGACGCCTATTAGGGGGAACACTGAAGCTTTCTTT. The encoded protein is CASSQTPIRGNTEAFF.